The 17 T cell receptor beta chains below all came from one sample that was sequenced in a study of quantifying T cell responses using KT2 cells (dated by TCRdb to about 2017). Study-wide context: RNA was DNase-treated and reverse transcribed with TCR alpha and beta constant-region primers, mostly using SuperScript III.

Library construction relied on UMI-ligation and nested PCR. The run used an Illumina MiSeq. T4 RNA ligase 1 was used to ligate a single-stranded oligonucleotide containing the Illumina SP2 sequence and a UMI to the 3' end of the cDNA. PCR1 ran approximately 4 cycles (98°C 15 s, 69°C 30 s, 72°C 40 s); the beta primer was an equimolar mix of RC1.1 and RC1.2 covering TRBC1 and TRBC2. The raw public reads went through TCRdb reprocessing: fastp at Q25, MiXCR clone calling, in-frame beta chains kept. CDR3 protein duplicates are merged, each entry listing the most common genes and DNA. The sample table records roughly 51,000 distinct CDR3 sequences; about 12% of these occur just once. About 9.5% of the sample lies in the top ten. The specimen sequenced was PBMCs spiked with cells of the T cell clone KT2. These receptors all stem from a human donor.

CDR3 loop: CASSLGQNSYEQYF. The CDR3 coding sequence is TGTGCCAGCAGCTTGGGACAGAACTCCTACGAGCAGTACTTC. The V gene is TRBV7-9, the J gene TRBJ2-7; 7 bases are a match to TRBD1. The CDR3 loop spans 14 amino acids. The V and J ends lost 3 bases and 0 bases, in that order; junction bases with no gene match: 2. Looked up from germline, CDR1 is SEHNR and CDR2 is FQNEAQ (reference sequence).

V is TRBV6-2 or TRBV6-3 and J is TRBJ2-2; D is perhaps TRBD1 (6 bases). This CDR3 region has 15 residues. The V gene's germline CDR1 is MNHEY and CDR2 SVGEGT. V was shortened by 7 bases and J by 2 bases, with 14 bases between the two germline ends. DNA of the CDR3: TGTGCCAGCAAGTCCGGACAGACCAACACCGGGGAGCTGTTTTTT. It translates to CASKSGQTNTGELFF.

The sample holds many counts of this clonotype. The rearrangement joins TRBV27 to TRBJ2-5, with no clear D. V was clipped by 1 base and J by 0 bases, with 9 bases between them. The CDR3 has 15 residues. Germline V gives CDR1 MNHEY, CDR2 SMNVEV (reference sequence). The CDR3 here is CASSLYRTNQETQYF. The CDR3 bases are TGTGCCAGCAGTTTATATCGGACCAACCAAGAGACCCAGTACTTC.

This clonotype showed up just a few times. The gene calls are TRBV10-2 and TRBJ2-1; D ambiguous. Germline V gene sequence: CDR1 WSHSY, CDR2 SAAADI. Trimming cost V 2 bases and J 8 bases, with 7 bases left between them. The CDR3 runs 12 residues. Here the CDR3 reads CASSEIVDEQFF. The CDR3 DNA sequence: TGCGCCAGCAGTGAGATAGTGGATGAGCAGTTCTTC.

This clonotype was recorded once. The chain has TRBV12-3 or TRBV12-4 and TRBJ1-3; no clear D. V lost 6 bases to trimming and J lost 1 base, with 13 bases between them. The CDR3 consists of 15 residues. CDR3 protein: CASREGSFSGNTIYF. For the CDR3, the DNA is TGTGCCAGCAGAGAGGGTTCCTTTTCTGGAAACACCATATATTTT.

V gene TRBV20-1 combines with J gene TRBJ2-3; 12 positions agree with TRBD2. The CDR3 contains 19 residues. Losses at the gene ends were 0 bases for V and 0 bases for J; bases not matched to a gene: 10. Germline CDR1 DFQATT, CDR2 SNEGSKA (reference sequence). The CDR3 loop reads CSARDPLAGGPRSTDTQYF. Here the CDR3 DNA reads TGCAGTGCTAGAGATCCCCTAGCGGGAGGGCCGAGGAGCACAGATACGCAGTATTTT.

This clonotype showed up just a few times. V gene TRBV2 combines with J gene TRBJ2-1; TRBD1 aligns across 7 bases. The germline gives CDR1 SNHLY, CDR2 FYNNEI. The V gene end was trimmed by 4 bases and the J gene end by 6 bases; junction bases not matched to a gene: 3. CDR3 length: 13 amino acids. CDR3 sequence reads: CASSGTGSNEQFF. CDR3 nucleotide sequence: TGTGCCAGCAGTGGGACAGGATCCAATGAGCAGTTCTTC.

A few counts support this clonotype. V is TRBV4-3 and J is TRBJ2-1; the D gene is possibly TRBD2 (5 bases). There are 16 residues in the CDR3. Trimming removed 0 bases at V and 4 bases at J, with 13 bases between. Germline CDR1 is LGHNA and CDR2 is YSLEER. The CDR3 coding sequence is TGCGCCAGCAGCCAAGAGGAAGCGGAGGCTTACAATGAGCAGTTCTTC. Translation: CASSQEEAEAYNEQFF.

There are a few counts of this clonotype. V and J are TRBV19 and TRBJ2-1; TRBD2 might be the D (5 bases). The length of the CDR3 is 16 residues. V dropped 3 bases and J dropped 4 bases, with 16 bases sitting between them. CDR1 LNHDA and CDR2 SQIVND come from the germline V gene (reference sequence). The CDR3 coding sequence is TGTGCCAGTAGTATGAGGACTCAAGCGGATTACAATGAGCAGTTCTTC. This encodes CASSMRTQADYNEQFF.

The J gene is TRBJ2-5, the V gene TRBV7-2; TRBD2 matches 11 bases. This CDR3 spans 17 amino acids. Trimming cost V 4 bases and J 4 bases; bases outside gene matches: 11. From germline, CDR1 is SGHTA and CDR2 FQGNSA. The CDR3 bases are TGTGCCAGCAGCTCCCACCTAGCGGGGGGCCCTGGAGAGACCCAGTACTTC. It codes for CASSSHLAGGPGETQYF.

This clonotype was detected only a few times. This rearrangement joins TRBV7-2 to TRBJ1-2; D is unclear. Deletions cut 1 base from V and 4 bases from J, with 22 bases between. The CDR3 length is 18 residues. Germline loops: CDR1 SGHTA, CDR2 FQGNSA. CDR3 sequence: CASSLVSLVPGLSYGYTF. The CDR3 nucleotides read TGTGCCAGCAGCTTAGTTTCCTTGGTCCCAGGCCTCTCCTATGGCTACACCTTC.

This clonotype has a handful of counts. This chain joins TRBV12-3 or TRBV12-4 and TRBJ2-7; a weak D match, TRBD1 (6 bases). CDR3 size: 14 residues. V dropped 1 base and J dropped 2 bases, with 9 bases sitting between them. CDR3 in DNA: TGTGCCAGCAGTTTAGAGACAGGCCCCTACGAGCAGTACTTC. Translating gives CASSLETGPYEQYF.

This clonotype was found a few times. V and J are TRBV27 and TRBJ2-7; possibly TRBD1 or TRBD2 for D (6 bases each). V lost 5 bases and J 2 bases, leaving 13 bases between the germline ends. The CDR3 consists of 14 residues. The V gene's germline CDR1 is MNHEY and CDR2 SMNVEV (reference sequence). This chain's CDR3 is CASSEIRGPYEQYF. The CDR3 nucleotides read TGTGCCAGCAGTGAGATCCGGGGGCCCTACGAGCAGTACTTC.

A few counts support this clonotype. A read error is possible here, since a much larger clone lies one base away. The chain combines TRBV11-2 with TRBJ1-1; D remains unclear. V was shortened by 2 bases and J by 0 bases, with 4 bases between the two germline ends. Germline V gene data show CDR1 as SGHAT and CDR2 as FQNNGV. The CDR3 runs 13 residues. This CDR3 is CASSLHVNTEAFF. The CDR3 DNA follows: TGTGCCAGCAGCTTACACGTGAACACTGAAGCTTTCTTT.

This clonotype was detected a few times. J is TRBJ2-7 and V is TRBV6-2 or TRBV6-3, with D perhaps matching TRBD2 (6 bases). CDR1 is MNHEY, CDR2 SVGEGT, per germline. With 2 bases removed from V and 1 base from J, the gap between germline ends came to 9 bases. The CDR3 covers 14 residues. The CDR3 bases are TGTGCCAGCAGTTACGGGACTCCTTCCTACGAGCAGTACTTC. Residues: CASSYGTPSYEQYF.

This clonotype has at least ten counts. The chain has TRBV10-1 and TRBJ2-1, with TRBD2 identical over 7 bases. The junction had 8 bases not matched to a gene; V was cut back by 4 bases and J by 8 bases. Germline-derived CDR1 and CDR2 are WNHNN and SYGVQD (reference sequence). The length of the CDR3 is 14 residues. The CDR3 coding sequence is TGCGCCAGCAGTGGTACTAGCGCGGTGGATGAGCAGTTCTTC. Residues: CASSGTSAVDEQFF.

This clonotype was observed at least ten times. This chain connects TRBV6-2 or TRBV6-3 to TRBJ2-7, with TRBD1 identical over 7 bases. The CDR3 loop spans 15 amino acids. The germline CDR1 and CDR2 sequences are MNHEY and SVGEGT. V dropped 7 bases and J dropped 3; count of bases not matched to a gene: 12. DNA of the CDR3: TGTGCCAGCACCCGGGACCAGGGGGTTTTCTACGAGCAGTACTTC. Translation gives CASTRDQGVFYEQYF.